Shown below are 7 T cell receptor beta chains from a single sample sequenced in a study of T cells expressing NK-cell markers. TCRdb re-called the 5' RACE reads; every CDR3 protein appears as one record, without DNA. This sample contains some 190,000 distinct CDR3 sequences. The sequenced material came from blood T cells: a sorted CD56 or NKG2C T cell subset, CD4+ or CD8+ T cells, or bulk PBMC T cells (not recorded which). Receptors were obtained from a man aged 18 to 69 in good health.

The chain has TRBV7-9 and TRBJ2-3; TCRdb's D gene call, TRBD1, goes unchecked for lack of DNA. There are 15 residues in the CDR3. CDR1 SEHNR and CDR2 FQNEAQ come from the germline V gene (reference sequence). Here the CDR3 reads CASSLPSKGEDTQYF.

V and J are TRBV4-2 and TRBJ1-1. The CDR3 totals 14 residues. CDR1 and CDR2 (germline): LGHNA, YNFKEQ. The CDR3 spells CASSLSAMNTEAFF.

This chain links TRBV7-2 with TRBJ2-7; TCRdb reports TRBD1, a call that lacks DNA to check it against. In germline, CDR1 is SGHTA, CDR2 FQGNSA. The CDR3 has 15 residues. This CDR3 reads CASSSAGTRNYEQYF.

The chain links TRBV20-1 to TRBJ2-7; TCRdb proposes TRBD1, but this gene call is untestable without DNA. Germline assignment: CDR1 DFQATT and CDR2 SNEGSKA (reference sequence). The CDR3 length is 16 residues. CDR3 region: CSARDIQGLGSYEQYF.

The gene calls are TRBV6-7 and TRBJ2-2; TCRdb indicates TRBD1, and absent DNA this call remains unverified. TRBV6-7 belongs to the ORF category, with a function that is uncertain. This CDR3 has 13 amino acids. CDR3 region: CAIETGNTGELFF.

The rearrangement links TRBV7-9 to TRBJ2-3. Germline CDR1 is SEHNR and CDR2 is FQNEAQ (reference sequence). CDR3 length equals 15 residues. The CDR3 loop reads CASSLSSAYTDTQYF.

This chain uses TRBV12-3 or TRBV12-4 with TRBJ1-6; lacking DNA, the TRBD1 call made by TCRdb goes unchecked. The CDR3 consists of 15 residues. CDR3 in amino acids: CASSSPDRINSPLHF.